The following is a T cell receptor (beta chain) sequence with its context. Its antigen is not identified. The sample originates from a study of cytomegalovirus exposure and HLA in healthy donors. Study at large: Of several hundred genotyped donors, roughly 80% grouped in the Caucasian-associated ancestry cluster. Study-wide results and limits: Previously analyzed data showed that most TCR beta V segments were productive at a frequency of about 87% or about 30%. DRB1 showed the most TCR associations and HLA-C the fewest in a later analysis, as rates varied by HLA locus.

Use of 60 Vbeta and 13 Jbeta primers characterized the PCR. The assay was immunoSEQ multiplex PCR, and TCRdb's table has in-frame clones only and misses some. The table lists some 130,000 clones, about 78% of them singletons, with about 3.9% in the top ten. The V gene's germline CDR1 is SGHNT and CDR2 YYREEE (reference sequence). The CDR3 covers 16 residues. V was clipped by 5 bases and J by 0 bases; unmatched bases: 5. When sampled, the donors appeared nominally healthy, though they likely had unrecorded immune exposures. Specimen: PBMCs. The origin of this receptor is a man aged 50-60 years in good health and CMV-seropositive. V usage is TRBV5-4 and J usage is TRBJ1-1; 12 nucleotides align to TRBD1. The CDR3 reads CASRGTGGRMNTEAFF. CDR3 nucleotide sequence: TGTGCCAGCAGGGGGACAGGGGGCAGAATGAACACTGAAGCTTTCTTT.